The 20 T cell receptor beta chains below come from one sample, sequenced in a study of cytomegalovirus exposure and HLA in healthy donors. With 60 Vbeta and 13 Jbeta primers, the PCR was carried out. The method was immunoSEQ multiplex PCR; TCRdb's version includes in-frame clones alone and lacks a portion of them. The table lists around 200,000 clones, 75% to 90% of them singletons. Sequenced input: PBMCs. These receptors were obtained from a man in his forties or fifties in good health and CMV-seronegative.

The V call is TRBV6-1, the J call TRBJ2-3; D may be TRBD2 (5 bases). Trimming removed 7 bases at V and 1 base at J, with 15 bases between. CDR1 and CDR2 from the germline V gene are MNHNS and SASEGT. The length of the CDR3 is 15 residues. The CDR3 loop is CASILTRARTDTQYF. CDR3 DNA sequence: TGTGCCAGCATTCTGACGAGGGCTCGCACAGATACGCAGTATTTT.

V and J are TRBV5-1 and TRBJ1-2, with D perhaps TRBD1 (6 bases). The CDR3 runs to 13 residues. Germline CDR1 SGHRS, CDR2 YFSETQ. The V end lost 0 bases, the J end lost 8 bases, and 11 bases lay between the germline ends. In DNA form, the CDR3 reads TGCGCCAGCAGCTTGGACAGGGTCGAAGGCTACACCTTC. Its translation: CASSLDRVEGYTF.

The V call is TRBV4-3, the J call TRBJ2-7; 7 bases are a match to TRBD1. Germline-derived CDR1 and CDR2 are LGHNA and YSLEER. The CDR3 loop spans 16 amino acids. V shed 0 bases and J 0 bases; nucleotides not matched to a gene: 5. The CDR3 protein is CASSQERGPSSYEQYF. Written as DNA, the CDR3 is TGCGCCAGCAGCCAAGAAAGGGGGCCTAGCTCCTACGAGCAGTACTTC.

The CDR3 sequence is CASRRTGIRPQETQYF. CDR3 coding DNA: TGTGCCAGCAGAAGGACAGGAATAAGACCTCAAGAGACCCAGTACTTC. The chain joins TRBV7-9 to TRBJ2-5, with TRBD1 matching over 7 bases. CDR3 size: 16 residues. Per germline, CDR1 SEHNR and CDR2 FQNEAQ (reference sequence). The junction had 12 bases not matched to a gene; V was cut back by 6 bases and J by 2 bases.

This sequence joins TRBV5-8 and TRBJ1-5; D possibly corresponds to TRBD1 (5 bases). In germline, CDR1 is SGHTS, CDR2 YDEGEE. This CDR3 has 17 amino acids. The V end lost 3 bases, the J end lost 2 bases, and 18 bases lay between the germline ends. Written as DNA, the CDR3 is TGTGCCAGCAGCTCCAGACGACAAGCGGGGGGCAATCAGCCCCAGCATTTT. Its protein is CASSSRRQAGGNQPQHF. The full variable domain, its missing parts supplied by reference TRBV5-8 and TRBJ1-5, is EAGVTQSPTHLIKTRGQQATLRCSPISGHTSVYWYQQALGLGLQFLLWYDEGEERNRGNFPPRFSGRQFPNYSSELNVNALELEDSALYLCASSSRRQAGGNQPQHFGDGTRLSIL.

V is TRBV7-2 and J is TRBJ1-2, with D tentatively TRBD1 (5 bases). Per the germline V gene, CDR1 is SGHTA and CDR2 is FQGNSA. The CDR3 is 16 residues long. Trimming cost V 4 bases and J 2 bases, with 17 bases left between them. CDR3 in DNA: TGTGCCAGCAGCTCCCTAGAAAAGGGGAAGAACTATGGCTACACCTTC. Protein: CASSSLEKGKNYGYTF.

As regards this clone: Other DNA sequences in the sample encode the same CDR3. The gene calls are TRBV19 and TRBJ1-1, with D tentatively TRBD1 (5 bases). Per germline, CDR1 LNHDA and CDR2 SQIVND (reference sequence). Deletions cut 3 bases from V and 1 base from J, with 9 bases between. This CDR3 has 14 residues. The CDR3 sequence is CASSIGRGNTEAFF. The CDR3 nucleotides are TGTGCCAGTAGTATTGGTAGGGGGAACACTGAAGCTTTCTTT.

The genes are TRBV29-1 and TRBJ2-7, with D possibly matching TRBD1 (6 bases). The V gene's germline CDR1 is SQVTM and CDR2 ANQGSEA. The CDR3 has 13 residues. V shed 5 bases and J shed 0 bases, with 11 bases lying between them. The CDR3: CSVYRDNSYEQYF. CDR3 bases: TGCAGCGTTTACCGGGACAACTCCTACGAGCAGTACTTC.

V and J are TRBV6-6 and TRBJ2-3; 8 positions match TRBD1. From germline, CDR1 is MNHNY and CDR2 SVGAGI (reference sequence). CDR3 length: 16 amino acids. V shed 6 bases, J shed 5 bases, and the junction held 13 bases outside the gene matches. CDR3 DNA sequence: TGTGCCAGCAGCCCGCACGGACAGGGAAAAGAAGATACGCAGTATTTT. This sequence encodes CASSPHGQGKEDTQYF.

V usage is TRBV7-2 and J usage is TRBJ1-3; 9 nucleotides match TRBD1. CDR1 SGHTA and CDR2 FQGNSA come from the germline V gene. V shed 2 bases, J shed 4 bases, and the junction held 9 bases outside the gene matches. CDR3 length: 17 residues. The CDR3 is CASSLRWDRDYGNTIYF. In nucleotides, the CDR3 is TGTGCCAGCAGCTTACGATGGGACAGGGATTACGGAAACACCATATATTTT.

In this sample, this clone turned up a few times. The chain joins TRBV5-1 to TRBJ1-1; no firm D call. V was trimmed by 0 bases and J by 0 bases, leaving 6 bases between them. This CDR3 is 14 amino acids long. Germline V gene sequence: CDR1 SGHRS, CDR2 YFSETQ. DNA of the CDR3: TGCGCCAGCAGCTTGGACAGAGTGAACACTGAAGCTTTCTTT. It translates to CASSLDRVNTEAFF.

The rearrangement joins TRBV29-1 to TRBJ1-2; D perhaps matches TRBD1 (6 bases). V shed 0 bases and J shed 4 bases, with 15 bases lying between them. The CDR3 totals 15 residues. CDR1 is SQVTM, CDR2 ANQGSEA, per germline. The CDR3 DNA sequence: TGCAGCGTTGAAGATCGTGGGGGCAGCACCTATGGCTACACCTTC. As protein: CSVEDRGGSTYGYTF.

The chain is built from TRBV7-9 and TRBJ1-6, with 9 bases matching TRBD1. There are 15 residues in the CDR3. J was trimmed by 5 bases and V by 7 bases; bases with no gene match: 6. Germline-derived CDR1 and CDR2 are SEHNR and FQNEAQ (reference sequence). The CDR3 sequence is CASNGQGTNNSPLHF. The CDR3 DNA reads TGTGCCAGCAACGGACAGGGGACTAATAATTCACCCCTCCACTTT.

The chain carries TRBV7-9 and TRBJ2-5; 7 nucleotides line up with TRBD1. V dropped 6 bases and J dropped 1; count of bases not matched to a gene: 8. Germline-derived CDR1 and CDR2 are SEHNR and FQNEAQ (reference sequence). This CDR3 contains 15 residues. The CDR3 DNA sequence: TGTGCCAGCAGATACTCCGGGACAGTCCAAGAGACCCAGTACTTC. Translation gives CASRYSGTVQETQYF. The full variable domain, in which reference TRBV7-9 and TRBJ2-5 provide the parts outside the CDR3, is DTGVSQNPRHKITKRGQNVTFRCDPISEHNRLYWYRQTLGQGPEFLTYFQNEAQLEKSRLLSDRFSAERPKGSFSTLEIQRTEQGDSAMYLCASRYSGTVQETQYFGPGTRLLVL.

The chain links TRBV19 to TRBJ2-5; 16 positions match TRBD2. The CDR3 covers 18 residues. Germline V gene sequence: CDR1 LNHDA, CDR2 SQIVND (reference sequence). Unmatched junction bases numbered 7, after V lost 3 bases and J lost 3 bases. The CDR3 region is CASSIFSGTSGREETQYF. The CDR3 region has the DNA TGTGCCAGTAGTATCTTCTCGGGGACTAGCGGGAGGGAAGAGACCCAGTACTTC.

On this clone itself: This sample includes further DNA sequences coding for the same CDR3. The rearrangement links TRBV18 to TRBJ1-1, with D unclear. The CDR3 has 13 amino acids. Germline V gives CDR1 KGHSH, CDR2 LQKENI. Trimming left V 2 bases short and J 1 base short, with 5 bases between. The CDR3 DNA follows: TGTGCCAGCTCACCAACGAGGAACACTGAAGCTTTCTTT. It encodes CASSPTRNTEAFF.

The V and J genes are TRBV5-5 and TRBJ1-2, with 8 bases lining up with TRBD1. Germline lookup yields CDR1 SGHKS and CDR2 YYEKEE (reference sequence). The CDR3 sequence is 15 residues long. Trimming took 3 bases from V and 4 from J; bases not matched to a gene: 8. CDR3 sequence: CASSSQGAGIYGYTF. In DNA, the CDR3 is TGTGCCAGCAGCTCGCAGGGGGCAGGGATCTATGGCTACACCTTC.

As regards this clone: The junction differs from germline at one of its ends, possibly a read error. This sequence joins TRBV7-9 and TRBJ2-3, with 7 positions matching TRBD2. CDR1 is SEHNR, CDR2 FQNEAQ, per germline (reference sequence). The CDR3 contains 16 residues. As DNA, the CDR3 is TGTTCCAGCAGCCCCGGGGGGATCCATAGCACAGATACGCAGTATTTT. Protein sequence: CSSSPGGIHSTDTQYF.

The rearrangement joins TRBV9 to TRBJ1-2; 9 bases align to TRBD1. The CDR3 is made up of 13 amino acids. V lost 3 bases and J lost 5; bases outside the gene matches: 2. The V gene's germline CDR1 is SGDLS and CDR2 YYNGEE. The CDR3 sequence is CASSAGTGYGYTF. The CDR3 DNA sequence: TGTGCCAGCAGCGCAGGGACAGGGTATGGCTACACCTTC.

The V and J genes are TRBV18 and TRBJ2-1; possible D gene TRBD1, 5 bases. Trimming removed 0 bases at V and 0 bases at J, with 9 bases between. Germline V gives CDR1 KGHSH, CDR2 LQKENI. The CDR3 is 16 residues long. In DNA, the CDR3 is TGTGCCAGCTCACCACCTAGACAGAGCTCCTACAATGAGCAGTTCTTC. Translation gives CASSPPRQSSYNEQFF.